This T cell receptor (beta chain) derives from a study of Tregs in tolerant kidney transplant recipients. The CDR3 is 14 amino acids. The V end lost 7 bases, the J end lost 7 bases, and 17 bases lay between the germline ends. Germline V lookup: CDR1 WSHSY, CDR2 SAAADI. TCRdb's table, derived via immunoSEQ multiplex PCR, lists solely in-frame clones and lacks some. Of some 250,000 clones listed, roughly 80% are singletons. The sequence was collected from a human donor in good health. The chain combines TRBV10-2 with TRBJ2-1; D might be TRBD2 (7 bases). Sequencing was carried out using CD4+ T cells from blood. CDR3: CASNPGGPGNEQFF. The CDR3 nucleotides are TGCGCCAGCAATCCCGGGGGGCCGGGTAATGAGCAGTTCTTC.